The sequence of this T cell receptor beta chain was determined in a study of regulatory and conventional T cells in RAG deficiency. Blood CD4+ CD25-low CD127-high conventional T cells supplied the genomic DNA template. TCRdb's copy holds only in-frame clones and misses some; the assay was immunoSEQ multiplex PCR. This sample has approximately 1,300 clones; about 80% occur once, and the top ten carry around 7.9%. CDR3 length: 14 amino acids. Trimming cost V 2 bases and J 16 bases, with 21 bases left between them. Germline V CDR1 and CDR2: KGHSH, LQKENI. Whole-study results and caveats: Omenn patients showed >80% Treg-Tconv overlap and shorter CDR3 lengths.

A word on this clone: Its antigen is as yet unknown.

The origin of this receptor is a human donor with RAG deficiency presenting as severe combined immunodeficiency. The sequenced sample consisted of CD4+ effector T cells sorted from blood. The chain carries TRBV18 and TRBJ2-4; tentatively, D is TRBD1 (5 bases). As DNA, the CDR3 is TGTGCCAGCTCACCATACGTTTCCGGACAAACTATATACTTC. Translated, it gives CASSPYVSGQTIYF. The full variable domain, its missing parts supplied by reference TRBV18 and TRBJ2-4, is NAGVMQNPRHLVRRRGQEARLRCSPMKGHSHVYWYRQLPEEGLKFMVYLQKENIIDESGMPKERFSAEFPKEGPSILRIQQVVRGDSAAYFCASSPYVSGQTIYFGAGTRLSVL.